Each of the 13 T cell receptor beta chains below was sequenced from the same sample in a study of monozygotic twins with inflammatory bowel disease (dated by TCRdb to the late 2010s). Library generation was performed with 5' RACE. Sequencer: Illumina HiSeq 2500. TCRdb reprocessed the reads and provides one entry for every CDR3 protein sequence; no DNA is given. The sample has 350,000 to 500,000 distinct CDR3 sequences on record. Roughly 2.3% of the sample lies in the top ten. The sequenced sample was blood. The receptors originated from a human donor with ulcerative colitis or Crohn's disease, or a healthy co-twin of an affected twin (not recorded which).

The chain joins TRBV11-2 to TRBJ1-2; there is no DNA to check the TCRdb D call of TRBD1. Germline lookup yields CDR1 SGHAT and CDR2 FQNNGV. The CDR3 covers 13 residues. CDR3 in amino acids: CASSAQTGVGYTF.

V gene TRBV9 combines with J gene TRBJ2-7; absent DNA, TCRdb's TRBD1 call cannot be checked. The CDR3 spans 15 residues. CDR1 is SGDLS and CDR2 is YYNGEE in the germline V gene. CDR3 sequence reads: CASSVATRGAYEQYF.

This rearrangement joins TRBV5-4 to TRBJ2-5; TCRdb calls TRBD2, which cannot be checked without DNA. The CDR3 extends over 16 amino acids. Germline loops: CDR1 SGHNT, CDR2 YYREEE (reference sequence). Here the CDR3 reads CASSSPAGGFLETQYF.

This chain links TRBV7-9 with TRBJ1-1; TCRdb outputs TRBD1, but without DNA this stays unchecked. The CDR3 contains 17 residues. Germline CDR1 SEHNR, CDR2 FQNEAQ (reference sequence). The CDR3 loop reads CASSSAGVKVRDTEAFF.

The chain is built from TRBV12-3 or TRBV12-4 and TRBJ2-7; TCRdb picks TRBD1, but there is no DNA to check that call. There are 14 residues in the CDR3. Here the CDR3 reads CASRGTGGRVEQYF.

V gene TRBV3-1 combines with J gene TRBJ1-5; lacking DNA, the TRBD1 call made by TCRdb goes unchecked. The length of the CDR3 is 16 residues. The germline gives CDR1 LGHDT, CDR2 YNNKEL (reference sequence). CDR3 residues: CASSQFQGGINQPQHF.

The genes are TRBV7-8 and TRBJ2-7; TCRdb picks TRBD2, but there is no DNA to check that call. This CDR3 is 12 amino acids long. The germline V gene encodes CDR1 SGHVS and CDR2 FQNEAQ. The CDR3 region is CASSAGGYEQYF.

The chain links TRBV10-3 to TRBJ2-7; TCRdb calls TRBD1, which cannot be checked without DNA. The length of the CDR3 is 15 residues. Germline V lookup: CDR1 ENHRY, CDR2 SYGVKD. CDR3 amino acids: CAISESTGSRYEQYF.

V is TRBV28 and J is TRBJ2-1; TCRdb gives TRBD2 as the D gene, but with no DNA this cannot be confirmed. This CDR3 is 14 amino acids long. The V gene's germline CDR1 is MDHEN and CDR2 SYDVKM. The CDR3 spells CASSLTGALGEQFF.

This sequence joins TRBV10-3 and TRBJ1-2; TCRdb indicates TRBD1, and absent DNA this call remains unverified. Per germline, CDR1 ENHRY and CDR2 SYGVKD. The CDR3 extends over 14 amino acids. Here the CDR3 reads CAISDLGQSNGYTF.

The chain joins TRBV5-1 to TRBJ1-2; the TRBD1 assignment by TCRdb is unverifiable without DNA. This CDR3 has 12 residues. Germline values: CDR1 SGHRS, CDR2 YFSETQ. CDR3: CASSAGQLGYTF.

The rearrangement uses TRBV20-1 and TRBJ2-7; TCRdb's D call, TRBD2, is unchecked because there is no DNA. The germline CDR1 and CDR2 sequences are DFQATT and SNEGSKA (reference sequence). The CDR3 totals 13 residues. CDR3 sequence: CSARESALYEQYF.

V gene TRBV6-1 combines with J gene TRBJ2-1; the D call from TCRdb, TRBD1, cannot be confirmed without DNA. From germline, CDR1 is MNHNS and CDR2 SASEGT. CDR3 length: 14 residues. The CDR3 is CASTFSSWGNEQFF.